One and the same sample provided the 2 T cell receptor beta chains below, sequenced in a study of CD8+ T cells in alopecia areata. Treatment meaning: oral pan-JAK inhibitor, 5-10 mg twice daily. In alopecia areata patients, both lesional scalp punch biopsies and peripheral blood were collected. In each case, RNA was isolated and then reverse transcribed into cDNA as the sequencing template. TCRdb's table, derived via immunoSEQ multiplex PCR, lists solely in-frame clones and lacks some. The data hold approximately 6,300 clones, with about 64% observed a single time. The starting material was skin, obtained between weeks 30 and 35, from a patient treated with tofacitinib. These receptor sequences come from a human donor with alopecia areata.

The chain has TRBV5-1 and TRBJ2-7, with 8 nucleotides matching TRBD2. The V gene's germline CDR1 is SGHRS and CDR2 YFSETQ. This CDR3 region has 16 residues. V dropped 2 bases and J dropped 3; count of bases not matched to a gene: 10. In nucleotides, the CDR3 is TGCGCCAGCAGCTTCGAAGCGGGGGTTGGTGGCTACGAGCAGTACTTC. The encoded protein is CASSFEAGVGGYEQYF.

Concerning this clone: One end of the junction varies from germline; a read error may be responsible. The V call is TRBV4-1, the J call TRBJ2-7; D uncertain. CDR1 is MGHRA and CDR2 is YSYEKL in the germline V gene. This CDR3 is 14 amino acids long. CDR3 sequence reads: CASSQDPGPYEQYF. The CDR3 nucleotides read TGTGCCAGCAGCCAAGATCCCGGCCCCTACGAGCAGTACTTC.